This T cell receptor beta chain emerged from a study of PD-L1 blockade in urothelial cancer. Time point specified: pretreatment peripheral blood. TCRdb's table, derived via immunoSEQ multiplex PCR, lists solely in-frame clones and lacks some. The data show over 100,000 clones, with approximately 88% seen just once and 3.2% held by the top ten. The input for sequencing was PBMCs, taken around atezolizumab (anti-PD-L1) treatment. The source is a man aged 45 to 65 with urothelial cancer.

Written as DNA, the CDR3 is TGTGCCAGCAGCACCCGGGACAGCTCCTACAATGAGCAGTTCTTC. Protein sequence: CASSTRDSSYNEQFF. The gene calls are TRBV5-5 and TRBJ2-1; 7 bases fit TRBD1. Germline CDR1 reads SGHKS; CDR2 reads YYEKEE (reference sequence). This CDR3 spans 15 amino acids. The V and J ends lost 4 bases and 0 bases, in that order; junction bases with no gene match: 4.